The T cell receptor beta chain under discussion was sequenced for a study of cytomegalovirus exposure and HLA in healthy donors. Study-wide findings and caveats: The study flagged roughly 160 TCR beta chains as cytomegalovirus-associated. Among the CMV-associated chains, a few were confirmed in vitro as specific for CMV antigens. Rare TCR sequences dominated, though some public TCRs recurred in many donors.

Repertoires were generated with immunoSEQ multiplex PCR, while TCRdb's copy carries only in-frame clones and drops some. The sample records over 150,000 clones, approximately 86% being singletons. Trimming left V 5 bases short and J 8 bases short, with 19 bases between. Per germline, CDR1 MNHEY and CDR2 SMNVEV (reference sequence). The length of the CDR3 is 14 residues. The donors were part of the validation cohort, which consisted of more than 90 subjects and was separate from the first cohort of several hundred subjects. Turning to this clone: What it binds is unknown.

This TCR derives from a woman aged 18 to 35 in good health and CMV-seronegative. V is TRBV27 and J is TRBJ2-7, with a tentative D call TRBD2 (6 bases). The specimen was PBMCs. The CDR3 coding sequence is TGTGCCAGCAGTGCCGCCGGGACTCGGTCCAAGCAGTACTTC. Protein: CASSAAGTRSKQYF.